These 10 T cell receptor beta chains were all obtained from the same sample, sequenced in a study of blood T cell repertoires in COVID-19 (dated by TCRdb to 2018 to 2021). The library was obtained by the immunoSEQ multiplex PCR assay. The table was pulled from immuneACCESS by TCRdb, which kept in-frame rearrangements only. Such tables lose some clones; where checked, under half of the loss comes from unresolved V genes, and the rest has no known cause. This sample comprises 100,000 to 150,000 clones, more than 75% of them detected only once. The ten largest clones add up to 2% to 2.5% of the sample. Sequencing was performed on peripheral blood. All receptors derive from a man between 65 and 85 years old with active COVID-19.

The chain is built from TRBV6-5 and TRBJ2-7; a weak D match, TRBD1 (6 bases). V gave up 0 bases and J gave up 6 bases, with 9 bases separating them. The CDR3 totals 13 residues. The germline V gene has CDR1 MNHEY and CDR2 SVGAGI. CDR3 residues: CASSYSRRGEQYF. For the CDR3, the DNA is TGTGCCAGCAGTTACTCGCGCAGGGGCGAGCAGTACTTC.

This rearrangement joins TRBV15 to TRBJ2-1; 7 positions match TRBD2. Trimming cost V 5 bases and J 8 bases; bases outside gene matches: 9. CDR1 LNHNV and CDR2 YYDKDF come from the germline V gene (reference sequence). The CDR3 extends over 14 amino acids. This CDR3 reads CATSAGLGQDEQFF. The DNA of the CDR3 is TGTGCCACCAGCGCTGGACTAGGTCAGGATGAGCAGTTCTTC. Full variable domain (rest looked up from reference TRBV15 and TRBJ2-1): DAMVIQNPRYQVTQFGKPVTLSCSQTLNHNVMYWYQQKSSQAPKLLFHYYDKDFNNEADTPDNFQSRRPNTSFCFLDIRSPGLGDTAMYLCATSAGLGQDEQFFGPGTRLTVL.

This clone has only one observation. This chain joins TRBV7-2 and TRBJ1-2; TRBD1 agrees at 7 bases. The CDR3 is made up of 13 amino acids. Per germline, CDR1 SGHTA and CDR2 FQGNSA. V trimming: 5 bases; J trimming: 5 bases; junction bases outside the gene matches: 5. The CDR3: CASSPGTEYGYTF. As DNA, the CDR3 is TGTGCCAGCAGCCCCGGGACAGAATATGGCTACACCTTC.

The J gene is TRBJ1-1, the V gene TRBV18, with D uncertain. CDR3 length: 11 amino acids. Germline V gene lookup returns CDR1 KGHSH and CDR2 LQKENI. V lost 5 bases, J lost 5 bases, and 6 bases lay in between. This chain's CDR3 is CASSGDTEAFF. In nucleotides, the CDR3 is TGTGCCAGCTCAGGAGATACTGAAGCTTTCTTT.

The V call is TRBV30, the J call TRBJ1-1; 8 nucleotides match TRBD1. V shed 2 bases and J 1 base; nucleotides not matched to a gene: 21. The CDR3 length is 20 residues. CDR1 GTSNPN and CDR2 SVGIG come from the germline V gene (reference sequence). The CDR3, as DNA: TGTGCCTGGAGTCCTAGCCAGACGGACAGGGAATTCTTGACGAACACTGAAGCTTTCTTT. Translating it yields CAWSPSQTDREFLTNTEAFF. The entire variable domain, with the rest obtained from reference TRBV30 and TRBJ1-1, is as follows: SQTIHQWPATLVQPVGSPLSLECTVEGTSNPNLYWYRQAAGRGLQLLFYSVGIGQISSEVPQNLSASRPQDRQFILSSKKLLLSDSGFYLCAWSPSQTDREFLTNTEAFFGQGTRLTVV.

The count of this clone is one. V usage is TRBV28 and J usage is TRBJ2-5; maybe TRBD1 (6 bases). The J call is doubtful: the DNA matches TRBJ2-7 better. Per the germline V gene, CDR1 is MDHEN and CDR2 is SYDVKM. This CDR3 has 16 residues. The CDR3 DNA is TGTGCCAGCAGTCCCCCCGGGGCAGGGGTAATGTACGAGCAGTACTTC. It codes for CASSPPGAGVMYEQYF.

The chain couples TRBV6-5 to TRBJ1-4; TRBD1 is a possible D gene (6 bases). CDR1 is MNHEY, CDR2 SVGAGI, per germline. V lost 7 bases and J lost 4, with 16 bases in between. This CDR3 spans 15 amino acids. This CDR3 reads CASKSSGARNEKLFF. The CDR3 DNA sequence: TGTGCCAGCAAATCCTCAGGGGCCCGTAATGAAAAACTGTTTTTT.

V and J are TRBV21-1 and TRBJ2-4; TRBD1, the table's D call, lacks a check against the DNA. TRBV21-1 is reported as a pseudogene. This CDR3 contains 14 residues. As DNA, the CDR3 is TGTGCCAGCAGCAAGCCATCCCTGGCCTTCATTCAGTACTTC. It is translated as CASSKPSLAFIQYF.

V is TRBV28 and J is TRBJ2-2, with 7 bases lining up with TRBD2. CDR1 is MDHEN and CDR2 is SYDVKM in the germline V gene. V lost 10 bases to trimming and J lost 5 bases; unmatched junction nucleotides: 7. This CDR3 comprises 13 residues. The DNA of the CDR3 is TGTGCCACTCTCGAGGGAGGGACCGGGGAGCTGTTTTTT. Translation: CATLEGGTGELFF. Supplemented by reference TRBV28 and TRBJ2-2, the full variable domain reads DVKVTQSSRYLVKRTGEKVFLECVQDMDHENMFWYRQDPGLGLRLIYFSYDVKMKEKGDIPEGYSVSREKKERFSLILESASTNQTSMYLCATLEGGTGELFFGEGSRLTVL.

V usage is TRBV11-2 and J usage is TRBJ2-7, with 8 bases identical to TRBD1. The J segment lost 6 bases and the V segment lost 4 bases, leaving 11 bases of the junction unmatched. The CDR3 runs to 15 residues. Germline CDR1 and CDR2: SGHAT and FQNNGV. DNA of the CDR3: TGTGCCAGCAGCTCGCACATGACAGGGGTCGGCGAGCAGTACTTC. As protein: CASSSHMTGVGEQYF.